The clone carrying this T cell receptor beta chain has only a few counts. Germline lookup yields CDR1 SEHNR and CDR2 FQNEAQ (reference sequence). Trimming pared 5 bases from V and 5 bases from J, leaving 19 bases between. There are 15 residues in the CDR3. Four PCR rounds used nested alpha and beta constant region primers plus the SP2 primer. From the 5' RACE reads, TCRdb called clonotypes with MiXCR, one entry per CDR3 protein. Among about 59,000 distinct CDR3 sequences listed, 6% to 8.5% were seen once. This entry belongs to a study of naive and memory T cell subsets. An oligonucleotide containing a UMI was ligated to the 3' end of TCR cDNA. Adult healthy volunteers gave 2.5 ml peripheral blood for whole-blood RNA.

The V gene is TRBV7-9, the J gene TRBJ2-7, with a weak D call TRBD2 (6 bases). The TCR originated in a female donor in good health. In DNA form, the CDR3 reads TGTGCCAGCAGCCCCCCGGGACTCTTCTTAGACGAGCAGTACTTC. This gives the protein CASSPPGLFLDEQYF.